This record looks at one TCR beta chain sequence and its context. The antigen is not known. Germline values: CDR1 MNHEY, CDR2 SVGAGI. The CDR3 loop spans 13 amino acids. Trimming cost V 6 bases and J 1 base, with 9 bases left between them. This entry is derived from a study of long-term antiretroviral therapy in people with HIV. Study conclusions and caveats: HIV repertoires covered narrower CDR3 length ranges than controls did. The clones with expansion before ART were dominant in the repertoire at all time points.

Running of the v3.0 immunoSEQ assay took place at survey level. Only in-frame clones appear in the TCRdb table, and some are missing; sequencing was by immunoSEQ multiplex PCR. This table holds some 30,000 clones, around 97% found once. At least two post-ART and at least one pre-ART PBMC sample were available for each donor. All participants with HIV were treated in the United States. The rearrangement joins TRBV6-5 to TRBJ1-1; tentative D call: TRBD1 (5 bases). This sequence was found in a man in his thirties or forties with HIV. This specimen was unsorted PBMCs, taken 7.6 years after starting antiretroviral therapy. The CDR3 coding sequence is TGTGCCAGCAGCTACGGACAGAACACTGAAGCTTTCTTT. Amino acids: CASSYGQNTEAFF.